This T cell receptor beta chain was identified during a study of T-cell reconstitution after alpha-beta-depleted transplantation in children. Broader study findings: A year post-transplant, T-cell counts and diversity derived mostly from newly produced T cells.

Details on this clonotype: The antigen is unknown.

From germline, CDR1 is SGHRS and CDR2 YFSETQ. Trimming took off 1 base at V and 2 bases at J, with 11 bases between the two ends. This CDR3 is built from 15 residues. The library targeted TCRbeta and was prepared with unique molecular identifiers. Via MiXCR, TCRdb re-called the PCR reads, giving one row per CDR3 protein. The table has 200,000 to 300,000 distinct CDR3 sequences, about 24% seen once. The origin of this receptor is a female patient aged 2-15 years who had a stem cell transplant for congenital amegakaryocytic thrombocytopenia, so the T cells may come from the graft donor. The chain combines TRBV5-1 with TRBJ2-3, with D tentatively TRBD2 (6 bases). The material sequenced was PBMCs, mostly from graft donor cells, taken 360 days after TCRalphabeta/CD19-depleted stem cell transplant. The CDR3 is CASSLFSGNTDTQYF. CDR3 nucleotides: TGCGCCAGCAGCTTGTTTAGCGGAAACACAGATACGCAGTATTTT.